A selection of T cell receptor beta chains follows, all from one sample in a study of early T cells in non-severe SARS-CoV-2 infection. TCRdb re-derived calls from the 5' RACE reads in MiXCR, one entry per CDR3 protein. The data show more than 95,000 distinct CDR3 sequences, 11% seen once. The sequences come from whole blood, collected at baseline. These receptor sequences come from an adult who was a healthcare worker with PCR-confirmed SARS-CoV-2 infection or an uninfected control (not recorded which). Both conserved end residues are part of each CDR3. Each record gives: clone size, V gene, D gene, J gene, CDR3 DNA, CDR3 protein. The D gene is left open where the match is weak. Only some rows state a clone size, as once, few, many or a class for expanded clones.

>once|TRBV20-1|NA|TRBJ2-1
TGCAGTGCTAGAGATCGGCAATCTACCTACAATGAGCAGTTCTTC
CSARDRQSTYNEQFF
>NA|TRBV11-2|NA|TRBJ2-5
TGTGCCAGCAGCTTACAGGGCCCGGAGACCCAGCACTTC
CASSLQGPETQHF
>many|TRBV29-1|NA|TRBJ2-1
TGCAGCGTTGCAGGTAAATCCGGCAATGAGCAGTTCTTC
CSVAGKSGNEQFF
>NA|TRBV5-1|NA|TRBJ2-7
TGCGCCAGCAGCCTCTCGGGACACTCCTCCTACGAGCAGTACTTC
CASSLSGHSSYEQYF
>few|TRBV27|NA|TRBJ1-1
TGTGCCAGCAGTCAACTGAACACTGAAGCTTTCTTT
CASSQLNTEAFF
>NA|TRBV10-3|NA|TRBJ1-3
TGTGCCATCAGTGAGTCGAGAGGGGACACCATATATTTT
CAISESRGDTIYF
>NA|TRBV7-8|TRBD2|TRBJ2-3
TGTGCCAGCAGCTCCGGGACTAGCGGGATGACAGATACGCAGTATTTT
CASSSGTSGMTDTQYF
>many|TRBV20-1|TRBD2|TRBJ2-7
TGCAGTGCTGCCCGGACTAGTACTTACGAGCAGTACTTC
CSAARTSTYEQYF
>NA|TRBV12-3/TRBV12-4|NA|TRBJ2-5
TGTGCCAGCAGCCCCACGCGACAAGAGACCCAGTACTTC
CASSPTRQETQYF
>many|TRBV6-6|NA|TRBJ1-1
TGTGCCAGCGCCCCCGGTGGAGTCCCGAACACTGAAGCTTTCTTT
CASAPGGVPNTEAFF